The present entry profiles one T cell receptor beta chain with its context. The data were taken from a study of T-cell reconstitution after alpha-beta-depleted transplantation in children. The CDR3 contains 16 residues. V was cut by 4 bases and J by 1 base, with 14 bases left in between. Unique molecular identifiers were incorporated when the TCRbeta library was constructed. One entry per CDR3 protein results from TCRdb running MiXCR on the PCR reads. The sample gives approximately 590,000 distinct CDR3 sequences, over 9.5% of which show up once; roughly 4% is in the top ten. This clonotype was sampled from a human donor who donated a stem cell graft to a child with acute myeloid leukemia. J is TRBJ2-1 and V is TRBV12-3 or TRBV12-4; D may be TRBD2 (6 bases). The sample in question was PBMCs from the stem cell graft donor, obtained from the stem cell graft. The CDR3 protein is CASSSPLARSYNEQFF. CDR3 nucleotides: TGTGCCAGCAGTTCCCCTCTAGCGCGGTCCTACAATGAGCAGTTCTTC.